Listed here are 17 T cell receptor beta chains from one sample, sequenced in a study of blood T cell repertoires in COVID-19. The data were produced by immunoSEQ multiplex PCR, yet TCRdb's version contains in-frame clones alone and is incomplete. The sample shows more than 110,000 clones, under 90% of them seen only once. The specimen sequenced was peripheral blood. These receptors were taken from a human donor in a cohort sampled during active COVID-19.

The V gene is TRBV6-5, the J gene TRBJ1-1; D might be TRBD1 (6 bases). The CDR3 consists of 14 residues. Germline CDR1 and CDR2: MNHEY and SVGAGI. The V and J ends lost 0 bases and 6 bases respectively, with 11 bases between them. CDR3 region: CASSYSGGGSEAFF. The CDR3 bases are TGTGCCAGCAGTTACTCGGGGGGGGGCTCTGAAGCTTTCTTT.

This chain links TRBV4-1 with TRBJ2-3, with 8 bases aligning to TRBD2. The V and J ends lost 1 base and 2 bases, in that order; junction bases with no gene match: 2. Looked up from germline, CDR1 is MGHRA and CDR2 is YSYEKL. The CDR3 spans 15 residues. CDR3 sequence: CASSQALADTDTQYF. CDR3 bases: TGCGCCAGCAGCCAAGCACTAGCGGACACAGATACGCAGTATTTT.

On this clone: A much larger clone lies one base from this, so it may be a read error. This CDR3 is also generated by other DNA sequences in the sample. V is TRBV5-1 and J is TRBJ1-5, with a weak D call TRBD1 (5 bases). This CDR3 is built from 14 residues. CDR1 is SGHRS, CDR2 YFSETQ, per germline. Deletions cut 1 base from V and 7 bases from J, with 12 bases between. The CDR3 sequence is CASSLFGGGQPQHF. In nucleotides, the CDR3 is TGCGCCAGCAGCTTGTTTGGGGGGGGGCAGCCCCAGCATTTT.

V is TRBV28 and J is TRBJ1-4; 8 nucleotides align to TRBD1. This CDR3 is 20 amino acids long. The V and J ends lost 5 bases and 2 bases, in that order; junction bases with no gene match: 19. CDR1 and CDR2 (germline): MDHEN, SYDVKM. In nucleotides, the CDR3 is TGTGCCAGCAGTACCCACCTAGGGCAGGGGGCGAGTAGGACTAATGAAAAACTGTTTTTT. Its translation: CASSTHLGQGASRTNEKLFF.

The V gene is TRBV5-1, the J gene TRBJ1-2; TRBD1 aligns across 7 bases. Germline CDR1 is SGHRS and CDR2 is YFSETQ. V shed 0 bases, J shed 4 bases, and the junction held 6 bases outside the gene matches. The CDR3 extends over 15 amino acids. Here the CDR3 DNA reads TGCGCCAGCAGCTTGGGACAGGGAGCTACCTATGGCTACACCTTC. Translation: CASSLGQGATYGYTF.

Here the CDR3 DNA reads TGTGCCAGCAGCTTTTCAGGGGTGGGGAACACTGAAGCTTTCTTT. Translated, it gives CASSFSGVGNTEAFF. The V call is TRBV5-6, the J call TRBJ1-1, with D perhaps matching TRBD1 (6 bases). CDR3 length: 15 amino acids. V lost 2 bases and J 1 base, leaving 12 bases between the germline ends. Germline assignment: CDR1 SGHDT and CDR2 YYEEEE.

The V call is TRBV6-5, the J call TRBJ2-7; D might be TRBD2 (6 bases). Germline V CDR1 and CDR2: MNHEY, SVGAGI. Trimming took off 8 bases at V and 2 bases at J, with 13 bases between the two ends. This CDR3 region has 13 residues. CDR3 loop: CASGLSGTYEQYF. The CDR3 bases are TGTGCCAGCGGACTATCAGGCACCTACGAGCAGTACTTC.

This chain links TRBV11-3 with TRBJ2-2; D is possibly TRBD2 (6 bases). The V end lost 1 base, the J end lost 7 bases, and 16 bases lay between the germline ends. CDR1 is SGHNT, CDR2 YENEEA, per germline. The CDR3 covers 16 residues. CDR3 protein: CASSLGRRGRNGELFF. As DNA, the CDR3 is TGTGCCAGCAGCTTAGGGAGGCGGGGACGGAACGGGGAGCTGTTTTTT.

V gene TRBV6-5 combines with J gene TRBJ1-2; possible D gene TRBD1, 6 bases. Germline loops: CDR1 MNHEY, CDR2 SVGAGI. V dropped 6 bases and J dropped 5 bases, with 16 bases sitting between them. This CDR3 is 14 amino acids long. The CDR3 region is CASRPGAGAYGYTF. The CDR3 coding sequence is TGTGCCAGCAGACCCGGAGCAGGGGCTTATGGCTACACCTTC.

V and J are TRBV14 and TRBJ2-1, with 11 positions matching TRBD2. Per germline, CDR1 SGHDN and CDR2 FVKESK. With 4 bases clipped from V and 6 bases from J, the junction kept 5 bases outside the gene matches. The CDR3 loop spans 15 amino acids. The CDR3 region is CASSLWTSGRNEQFF. CDR3 DNA sequence: TGTGCCAGCAGCCTGTGGACTAGCGGGCGCAATGAGCAGTTCTTC.

The chain is built from TRBV28 and TRBJ2-6; 9 bases match TRBD1. The CDR3 has 18 residues. V was pared by 2 bases and J by 0 bases, with 5 bases of the junction left unmatched. The germline CDR1 and CDR2 sequences are MDHEN and SYDVKM. CDR3 DNA sequence: TGTGCCAGCAGTTTACCGGGACAGGGATTCTCTGGGGCCAACGTCCTGACTTTC. This codes for CASSLPGQGFSGANVLTF.

V usage is TRBV10-3 and J usage is TRBJ1-3; 10 positions match TRBD1. The V and J ends lost 4 bases and 1 base, in that order; junction bases with no gene match: 1. The CDR3 loop spans 15 amino acids. From germline, CDR1 is ENHRY and CDR2 SYGVKD. The chain's CDR3 is CAISGTGGSGNTIYF. CDR3 bases: TGTGCCATCAGTGGGACAGGGGGTTCTGGAAACACCATATATTTT.

Only a few counts were recorded for this clone. This rearrangement joins TRBV5-1 to TRBJ1-5, with D maybe TRBD1 (5 bases). The CDR3 totals 14 residues. CDR1 and CDR2 from the germline V gene are SGHRS and YFSETQ. The V gene lost 4 bases and the J gene lost 5 bases, with 13 bases spanning the gap. CDR3 sequence reads: CASSQTGPHQPQHF. DNA for the CDR3: TGCGCCAGCAGCCAAACAGGACCACATCAGCCCCAGCATTTT. Using reference TRBV5-1 and TRBJ1-5 for the parts outside the CDR3, the full variable domain is KAGVTQTPRYLIKTRGQQVTLSCSPISGHRSVSWYQQTPGQGLQFLFEYFSETQRNKGNFPGRFSGRQFSNSRSEMNVSTLELGDSALYLCASSQTGPHQPQHFGDGTRLSIL.

The V call is TRBV5-1, the J call TRBJ2-1; 11 nucleotides match TRBD2. CDR1 and CDR2 (germline): SGHRS, YFSETQ. This CDR3 comprises 16 residues. The V segment lost 4 bases and the J segment 7 bases; nucleotides outside the gene matches: 10. In DNA, the CDR3 is TGCGCCAGCAGCCCTCTAGCGGGGGGACCCCTGAATGAGCAGTTCTTC. Its protein is CASSPLAGGPLNEQFF.

This sequence joins TRBV24-1 and TRBJ2-1, with 12 bases aligning to TRBD2. V lost 3 bases and J lost 5; bases outside the gene matches: 10. Germline V gene sequence: CDR1 KGHDR, CDR2 SFDVKD. The CDR3 runs 18 residues. CDR3 sequence: CATSDPIRTSGAHNEQFF. DNA for the CDR3: TGTGCCACCAGTGATCCAATCCGGACTAGCGGGGCCCACAATGAGCAGTTCTTC.

J is TRBJ1-2 and V is TRBV28, with TRBD1 as a possible D gene (5 bases). The CDR3 extends over 15 amino acids. The germline V gene encodes CDR1 MDHEN and CDR2 SYDVKM. Trimming pared 2 bases from V and 4 bases from J, leaving 14 bases between. This chain's CDR3 is CASSLQAGGGYGYTF. The CDR3 region has the DNA TGTGCCAGCAGTTTACAGGCGGGGGGGGGCTATGGCTACACCTTC.

The chain recombines TRBV28 with TRBJ2-5, with 7 bases fitting TRBD1. Germline values: CDR1 MDHEN, CDR2 SYDVKM. Trimming removed 5 bases from V and 4 bases from J; junction bases left unmatched: 16. The CDR3 sequence is 17 residues long. CDR3: CASSAHEAGGGGETQYF. CDR3 DNA: TGTGCCAGCAGTGCTCATGAGGCAGGGGGTGGTGGAGAGACCCAGTACTTC.